The 30 T cell receptor beta chains presented below share a single source sample, sequenced in a study of cytomegalovirus exposure and HLA in healthy donors. The PCR ran on 60 Vbeta and 13 Jbeta primers. Libraries were prepared by immunoSEQ multiplex PCR; TCRdb keeps only in-frame clonotypes and omits some of them. Here the sample spans about 200,000 clones, around 84% being singletons. The sequencing sample was made of PBMCs. The origin of the receptors is a woman between 18 and 29 years old in good health and CMV-seronegative.

V usage is TRBV7-9 and J usage is TRBJ1-5; 9 nucleotides match TRBD1. This CDR3 comprises 15 residues. V dropped 5 bases and J dropped 5; count of bases not matched to a gene: 7. Germline V gene sequence: CDR1 SEHNR, CDR2 FQNEAQ (reference sequence). CDR3 coding DNA: TGTGCCAGCAGCGCCGGGACAGGGATCGATCAGCCCCAGCATTTT. Translation: CASSAGTGIDQPQHF.

J is TRBJ2-1 and V is TRBV7-3, with TRBD2 matching 8 bases. V was pared by 5 bases and J by 8 bases, with 8 bases of the junction left unmatched. Germline-derived CDR1 and CDR2 are SGHTA and FQGTGA. The CDR3 extends over 14 amino acids. CDR3 sequence: CASSHHGREDEQFF. CDR3 DNA: TGTGCCAGCAGCCACCACGGGAGGGAGGATGAGCAGTTCTTC.

DNA for the CDR3: TGTGCCAGCAGCGTAGTTTCCCACCAGGGGTTTGGCTACACCTTC. This encodes CASSVVSHQGFGYTF. V usage is TRBV9 and J usage is TRBJ1-2; weak D call: TRBD1 (6 bases). The CDR3 consists of 15 residues. Deletions cut 0 bases from V and 7 bases from J, with 16 bases between. The germline V gene has CDR1 SGDLS and CDR2 YYNGEE. Full variable domain (rest looked up from reference TRBV9 and TRBJ1-2): DSGVTQTPKHLITATGQRVTLRCSPRSGDLSVYWYQQSLDQGLQFLIQYYNGEERAKGNILERFSAQQFPDLHSELNLSSLELGDSALYFCASSVVSHQGFGYTFGSGTRLTVV.

V gene TRBV19 combines with J gene TRBJ2-6; perhaps TRBD1 as D (7 bases). The CDR3 covers 16 residues. Trimming took 6 bases from V and 2 from J, leaving 14 bases between them. Germline CDR1 reads LNHDA; CDR2 reads SQIVND (reference sequence). The CDR3, as DNA: TGTGCCAGTAGGCGACAGGGCGGGACTGGGGCCAACGTCCTGACTTTC. Its protein is CASRRQGGTGANVLTF.

The chain joins TRBV19 to TRBJ2-1, with D possibly being TRBD1 (6 bases). Trimming took 8 bases from V and 4 from J, leaving 12 bases between them. Germline CDR1 LNHDA, CDR2 SQIVND (reference sequence). The CDR3 has 13 amino acids. The CDR3 DNA sequence: TGTGCCAGTGTGGAGAGGGGGTACAATGAGCAGTTCTTC. Amino acid sequence: CASVERGYNEQFF.

The rearrangement joins TRBV5-5 to TRBJ1-2; TRBD1 aligns across 7 bases. V shed 4 bases, J shed 2 bases, and the junction held 2 bases outside the gene matches. The CDR3 has 13 residues. Germline CDR1 and CDR2: SGHKS and YYEKEE (reference sequence). The CDR3 DNA follows: TGTGCCAGCAGCCCGGGACAGAACTATGGCTACACCTTC. Translated: CASSPGQNYGYTF.

The chain recombines TRBV5-1 with TRBJ1-6; D unclear. This CDR3 is 18 amino acids long. Germline V gene sequence: CDR1 SGHRS, CDR2 YFSETQ. V was cut by 0 bases and J by 7 bases, with 20 bases left in between. In DNA, the CDR3 is TGCGCCAGCAGCTTGGGCAGTACTAGTCCCAGCAGGAATTCACCCCTCCACTTT. Translating it yields CASSLGSTSPSRNSPLHF.

The chain has TRBV7-6 and TRBJ2-7, with 8 bases aligning to TRBD2. This CDR3 has 15 amino acids. J was trimmed by 5 bases and V by 4 bases; bases with no gene match: 10. The germline gives CDR1 SGHVS, CDR2 FNYEAQ. The CDR3 DNA is TGTGCCAGCAGCTCCGAGCGGGAGCGGGTCCACGAGCAGTACTTC. It is translated as CASSSERERVHEQYF.

The genes are TRBV11-3 and TRBJ2-7; D call uncertain. The CDR3 sequence is 15 residues long. The germline V gene has CDR1 SGHNT and CDR2 YENEEA. V lost 1 base and J lost 0, with 10 bases in between. As DNA, the CDR3 is TGTGCCAGCAGCTTAGCGGTCGGGTCCTCCTACGAGCAGTACTTC. Protein product: CASSLAVGSSYEQYF.

The genes are TRBV5-1 and TRBJ1-3; TRBD1 matches at 7 bases. CDR1 and CDR2 from the germline V gene are SGHRS and YFSETQ. V shed 3 bases, J shed 0 bases, and the junction held 6 bases outside the gene matches. This CDR3 contains 16 residues. The CDR3 DNA is TGCGCCAGCAGCTCGTCCGGGACAGTCTCTGGAAACACCATATATTTT. Translating it yields CASSSSGTVSGNTIYF.

The V gene is TRBV6-1, the J gene TRBJ2-1; 10 bases are shared with TRBD2. CDR3 length equals 16 residues. V lost 3 bases, J lost 2 bases, and 4 bases stayed unmatched. CDR1 is MNHNS, CDR2 SASEGT, per germline. The CDR3 loop reads CASSEQGLATYNEQFF. The CDR3 DNA sequence: TGTGCCAGCAGTGAGCAGGGACTAGCGACCTACAATGAGCAGTTCTTC.

In this sample, this clone turned up once. The chain is built from TRBV23-1 and TRBJ2-5; TRBD1 agrees at 7 bases. TRBV23-1 is noted as an ORF with a role that remains uncertain. The CDR3 is 14 amino acids. V lost 3 bases to trimming and J lost 2 bases; unmatched junction nucleotides: 3. In DNA, the CDR3 is TGCGCCAGCAGTCAGTCGGGACAGCAAGAGACCCAGTACTTC. Translation gives CASSQSGQQETQYF.

The genes are TRBV7-9 and TRBJ2-7, with 7 bases that match TRBD2. The length of the CDR3 is 14 residues. V was pared by 3 bases and J by 3 bases, with 5 bases of the junction left unmatched. Germline CDR1 and CDR2: SEHNR and FQNEAQ (reference sequence). CDR3 coding DNA: TGTGCCAGCAGCTTTCCAGCGGGGAGCTACGAGCAGTACTTC. Amino acids: CASSFPAGSYEQYF.

This clone was detected once. The gene calls are TRBV7-8 and TRBJ1-2; 8 bases are shared with TRBD1. Germline-derived CDR1 and CDR2 are SGHVS and FQNEAQ. CDR3 length: 13 residues. Germline trimming cut 5 bases from V and 4 bases from J; bases unmatched to any gene: 3. The CDR3 spells CASSIQGGYGYTF. The CDR3 DNA sequence: TGTGCCAGCAGCATACAGGGGGGCTATGGCTACACCTTC.

The rearrangement links TRBV10-3 to TRBJ2-7, with 8 bases that match TRBD1. The CDR3 is 13 residues long. J lost 3 bases, V lost 11 bases, and 9 bases had no gene match. CDR1 and CDR2 from the germline V gene are ENHRY and SYGVKD. Here the CDR3 DNA reads TGTGCCTCAGGACAGGGTGGAAGCTACGAGCAGTACTTC. Amino acid sequence: CASGQGGSYEQYF.

This clone was seen a single time. This sequence joins TRBV5-4 and TRBJ2-7, with 7 bases identical to TRBD2. The ends lost 1 base at V and 4 bases at J; junction bases unmatched: 5. The CDR3 totals 14 residues. The germline V gene encodes CDR1 SGHNT and CDR2 YYREEE (reference sequence). CDR3 in DNA: TGTGCCAGCAGCTTGAGCGGGAAGGGATACGAGCAGTACTTC. Amino acid sequence: CASSLSGKGYEQYF.

This clone was recorded once. The chain couples TRBV5-6 to TRBJ2-7; a possible D gene is TRBD1 (6 bases). The CDR3 runs to 13 residues. V dropped 1 base and J dropped 8 bases, with 13 bases sitting between them. The V gene's germline CDR1 is SGHDT and CDR2 YYEEEE. CDR3 loop: CASSLTRGNKQYF. The CDR3 DNA reads as TGTGCCAGCAGCTTGACGAGGGGGAACAAGCAGTACTTC.

V gene TRBV5-6 combines with J gene TRBJ1-2; the D gene is possibly TRBD1 (6 bases). CDR3 length: 14 residues. The germline V gene encodes CDR1 SGHDT and CDR2 YYEEEE. Trimming took off 0 bases at V and 7 bases at J, with 13 bases between the two ends. DNA of the CDR3: TGTGCCAGCAGCTTGGCCCCATGGACAGTTGGCTACACCTTC. Translated: CASSLAPWTVGYTF.

The chain is built from TRBV7-2 and TRBJ2-3; 10 bases line up with TRBD1. Trimming at V came to 5 bases and at J to 2 bases, leaving 4 bases not matched to a gene. The CDR3 spans 15 residues. Germline V gene sequence: CDR1 SGHTA, CDR2 FQGNSA. The DNA for the CDR3 is TGTGCCAGCAGCAAGACAGGGGGCCCCACAGATACGCAGTATTTT. Translated, it gives CASSKTGGPTDTQYF. The whole variable domain, filled in from reference TRBV7-2 and TRBJ2-3, reads GAGVSQSPSNKVTEKGKDVELRCDPISGHTALYWYRQSLGQGLEFLIYFQGNSAPDKSGLPSDRFSAERTGGSVSTLTIQRTQQEDSAVYLCASSKTGGPTDTQYFGPGTRLTVL.

This chain joins TRBV4-1 and TRBJ1-2; D perhaps matches TRBD1 (6 bases). The CDR3 has 14 amino acids. Germline loops: CDR1 MGHRA, CDR2 YSYEKL. Trimming stripped 1 base from V and 4 bases from J, with 10 bases between. DNA of the CDR3: TGCGCCAGCAGCCAAGTCGGCAGGGGCTATGGCTACACCTTC. Its translation: CASSQVGRGYGYTF.

The chain carries TRBV5-6 and TRBJ1-2; 7 bases match TRBD1. CDR1 and CDR2 (germline): SGHDT, YYEEEE. Trimming cost V 0 bases and J 0 bases; bases outside gene matches: 5. The CDR3 runs to 16 residues. CDR3 DNA: TGTGCCAGCAGCTTGGTAGGGACAGTCACTAACTATGGCTACACCTTC. This encodes CASSLVGTVTNYGYTF.

The J gene is TRBJ2-1, the V gene TRBV7-2; 11 bases are a match to TRBD2. V lost 6 bases and J lost 8; bases outside the gene matches: 9. The CDR3 is 15 residues long. CDR1 is SGHTA and CDR2 is FQGNSA in the germline V gene. DNA of the CDR3: TGTGCCAGCAGACACACTAGCGGGAGAATGGATGAGCAGTTCTTC. It specifies CASRHTSGRMDEQFF.

The J gene is TRBJ2-7, the V gene TRBV20-1; D is possibly TRBD2 (5 bases). Germline lookup yields CDR1 DFQATT and CDR2 SNEGSKA (reference sequence). The CDR3 extends over 11 amino acids. V shed 8 bases and J shed 5 bases, with 13 bases lying between them. The CDR3 nucleotides read TGCAGTCTACCCCTAGCCCACGAGCAGTACTTC. Amino acids: CSLPLAHEQYF.

The chain has TRBV9 and TRBJ2-2; the D gene is possibly TRBD1 (6 bases). The germline V gene has CDR1 SGDLS and CDR2 YYNGEE. The CDR3 totals 16 residues. The V end lost 0 bases, the J end lost 3 bases, and 12 bases lay between the germline ends. Here the CDR3 DNA reads TGTGCCAGCAGCGTAGACTCCGGACAGCACACCGGGGAGCTGTTTTTT. Translated: CASSVDSGQHTGELFF. Full variable domain (rest looked up from reference TRBV9 and TRBJ2-2): DSGVTQTPKHLITATGQRVTLRCSPRSGDLSVYWYQQSLDQGLQFLIQYYNGEERAKGNILERFSAQQFPDLHSELNLSSLELGDSALYFCASSVDSGQHTGELFFGEGSRLTVL.

This clone was counted a few times. The chain links TRBV15 to TRBJ2-7; 7 nucleotides line up with TRBD1. Germline trimming cut 1 base from V and 6 bases from J; bases unmatched to any gene: 6. This CDR3 comprises 14 residues. Germline V gene lookup returns CDR1 LNHNV and CDR2 YYDKDF (reference sequence). The DNA of the CDR3 is TGTGCCACCAGCAGAGCCACCGGGACAGTCGAGCAGTACTTC. As protein: CATSRATGTVEQYF.

This clone was counted only a few times. The genes are TRBV5-6 and TRBJ1-5, with TRBD1 matching over 7 bases. V shed 2 bases and J 2 bases; nucleotides not matched to a gene: 7. CDR1 is SGHDT, CDR2 YYEEEE, per germline. The CDR3 runs to 16 residues. The CDR3 region is CASSLRQGSGNQPQHF. Written as DNA, the CDR3 is TGTGCCAGCAGCTTACGACAGGGATCGGGCAATCAGCCCCAGCATTTT.

This rearrangement joins TRBV5-4 to TRBJ1-6, with TRBD1 matching over 9 bases. V dropped 4 bases and J dropped 1; count of bases not matched to a gene: 9. Germline V gives CDR1 SGHNT, CDR2 YYREEE (reference sequence). The length of the CDR3 is 18 residues. For the CDR3, the DNA is TGTGCCAGCAGCCTCGGGACAGGGTCTGGATCCTATAATTCACCCCTCCACTTT. Its translation: CASSLGTGSGSYNSPLHF.

CDR3 residues: CASSPIGLAGDHSTDTQYF. Here the CDR3 DNA reads TGTGCCAGCTCCCCGATCGGACTAGCGGGGGATCATAGCACAGATACGCAGTATTTT. The J gene is TRBJ2-3, the V gene TRBV18; 13 bases fit TRBD2. J lost 0 bases, V lost 6 bases, and 12 bases had no gene match. Germline CDR1 is KGHSH and CDR2 is LQKENI. The CDR3 length is 19 residues.

This clone was seen just once. The V call is TRBV2, the J call TRBJ1-5, with a weak D call TRBD1 (5 bases). The germline V gene has CDR1 SNHLY and CDR2 FYNNEI. This CDR3 contains 16 residues. The V end was cut by 3 bases, the J end by 0 bases, with 12 bases between. CDR3 residues: CASSDSGRDSNQPQHF. DNA of the CDR3: TGTGCCAGCAGTGATTCGGGGCGGGATAGCAATCAGCCCCAGCATTTT.

The V call is TRBV7-6, the J call TRBJ1-1; D gene unclear. V lost 6 bases and J lost 0, with 11 bases in between. Germline V gene sequence: CDR1 SGHVS, CDR2 FNYEAQ. The CDR3 has 14 residues. The DNA for the CDR3 is TGTGCCAGCAGGGAGACGAGGATGAACACTGAAGCTTTCTTT. Translated, it gives CASRETRMNTEAFF.